Listed below are T cell receptor beta chains from one sample, sequenced in a study of blood T cells in healthy people across ages. One entry per CDR3 protein results from TCRdb running MiXCR on the 5' RACE reads. The table has roughly 700,000 distinct CDR3 sequences, approximately 49% seen once. Sequences were obtained from blood. All receptors derive from a woman in her sixties in good health. The CDR3 runs from the conserved cysteine through the conserved F or W.

V	J	length	CDR3
TRBV20-1	TRBJ2-7	12	CSAPSGSYEQYF
TRBV18	TRBJ1-1	13	CASSPWGYTEAFF
TRBV12-3/TRBV12-4	TRBJ2-1	14	CASTFMSSYNEQFF
TRBV20-1	.	12	CSADGQAYEQYF
TRBV6-6	TRBJ1-1	14	CASRATGWDTEAFF
TRBV10-3	TRBJ2-3	14	CAISATGLTDTQYF
TRBV3-1	TRBJ2-7	15	CASSPAGTLSYEQYF
TRBV12-3/TRBV12-4	TRBJ1-2	13	CASSLGAGKGYTF
TRBV5-1	TRBJ2-3	15	CASSDTGTPGDTQYF
TRBV7-6	.	14	CASSRGGQIYEQYF
TRBV6-4	TRBJ2-1	14	CASSEGAENNEQFF
TRBV20-1	TRBJ2-3	14	CSAPRRGSTDTQYF
TRBV6-2/TRBV6-3	TRBJ1-6	14	CASSYFGGNSPLHF
TRBV4-2	TRBJ1-2	15	CASSQLQSANYGYTF
TRBV27	TRBJ2-5	15	CASSSFGGKVETQYF
TRBV6-2/TRBV6-3	TRBJ2-4	15	CASSPVGTSLNIQYF
TRBV7-9	TRBJ2-7	15	CASSRDPATSYEQYF
TRBV10-3	TRBJ2-7	12	CAIRSDSYEQYF
TRBV14	TRBJ2-5	12	CASSQSRRDQYF
TRBV7-2	TRBJ2-3	15	CASSLGGRTGDTQYF
TRBV5-1	TRBJ2-6	17	CASSLGILYSGANVLTF
TRBV7-2	TRBJ2-1	16	CASRPDRTSLFNEQFF
TRBV10-3	TRBJ2-6	17	CAISAEGKNSGANVLTF
TRBV19	TRBJ2-1	15	CASSMTSGSYNEQFF
TRBV20-1	TRBJ2-1	15	CSVIPGLAGVHEQFF
TRBV7-2	TRBJ1-5	14	CASSSSGTGQPQHF
TRBV4-2	TRBJ2-3	18	CASSLRAPSGYSTDTQYF
TRBV2	TRBJ2-5	14	CATTGLAGGETQYF
TRBV20-1	TRBJ2-1	12	CSARDPRDEQFF
TRBV5-5	TRBJ1-1	15	CASSYRTGTDTEAFF
TRBV28	TRBJ2-3	17	CASSLLTSGRAVDTQYF
TRBV12-3/TRBV12-4	TRBJ1-2	12	CASSEQGIGYTF
TRBV7-9	TRBJ2-3	19	CASSLVSAGGPSHTDTQYF
TRBV7-2	TRBJ2-7	14	CASSRDRVPREQYF
TRBV20-1	TRBJ2-1	14	CSATASGGYNEQFF
TRBV12-3/TRBV12-4	TRBJ2-7	14	CASSFLGTPYEQYF
TRBV20-1	TRBJ2-3	15	CSASRRDSGTDTQYF
TRBV4-3	.	14	CASSPRQGSNIQYF
TRBV27	TRBJ1-1	12	CASKGAYTEAFF
TRBV4-3	.	14	CASSQDRRGETQFF
TRBV29-1	.	15	CSVVGGLARYNEQYF
TRBV5-1	TRBJ2-5	14	CASSRDRKQETQYF
TRBV6-6	TRBJ2-7	12	CASSYQPYEQYF
TRBV24-1	TRBJ2-3	15	CATSDFNRDADTQYF
TRBV6-2/TRBV6-3	TRBJ2-1	14	CASSQGSPYNEQFF
TRBV6-6	TRBJ1-1	14	CASTDLTGRMEAFF
TRBV20-1	TRBJ2-5	14	CSAPTGLYRSEQYF
TRBV9	TRBJ2-1	17	CASTSGTSGPPYNEQFF
TRBV29-1	TRBJ2-3	13	CSVEERGGDTQYF
TRBV7-2	TRBJ2-7	17	CASSLEPWDGLYYEQYF
TRBV7-2	TRBJ2-7	14	CASSFVTGSYEQYF
TRBV7-2	TRBJ2-1	14	CASSLEGESYEQFF
TRBV30	TRBJ2-7	14	CAWNRGGIAYEQYF
TRBV20-1	TRBJ2-4	11	CSAARDIEQYF
TRBV5-1	TRBJ2-1	15	CASSPVWEGPNEQFF
TRBV7-2	TRBJ2-7	14	CASSYRDRSYEQYF
TRBV12-3/TRBV12-4	TRBJ1-2	12	CASSPQGQGYTF